The count of the clone carrying this T cell receptor (beta chain) is one. CDR1 is LGHDT, CDR2 YNNKEL, per germline (reference sequence). The CDR3 extends over 15 amino acids. The J segment lost 9 bases and the V segment lost 4 bases, leaving 9 bases of the junction unmatched. Seattle enrolled patients during active infection and tracked them longitudinally. This record comes from a study of blood T cell repertoires in COVID-19. In the study overall: COVID-19 samples from acute and convalescent phases originated in the United States, Italy and Spain. T cells, B-cell-depleted T cells, or PBMCs provided the cDNA or gDNA that served as material.

In the original analysis: The authors estimated nucleated cell counts from reference gene primer amplification. Assay: immunoSEQ multiplex PCR; the TCRdb copy retains only in-frame clones and omits some. Clonal size and the V and J genes are those of that table, whereas D and trimming came from the DNA. The data show 46,000 or so clones, 80% to 90% seen once. The chain is built from TRBV3-1 (or the pseudogene TRBV3-2) and TRBJ2-1, with 10 nucleotides matching TRBD2. Material: peripheral blood. The clonotype comes from a woman older than 75 with COVID-19, enrolled during active disease. CDR3 bases: TGTGCCAGCAGCCGGGCTAGCGGGAGCTGGGGTGAGCAGTTCTTC. This codes for CASSRASGSWGEQFF.